These 24 T cell receptor beta chains originate from one sample sequenced in a study of T cell responses to AZD1222 COVID-19 vaccine. The protocol was immunoSEQ multiplex PCR, while the TCRdb copy is restricted to in-frame clones and leaves out a portion. The table shows under 150,000 clones, with 90% to 95% occurring only once. The specimen was peripheral blood, collected on day 0 of AZD1222 vaccination. The receptors originated from an adult in good health.

The rearrangement joins TRBV25-1 to TRBJ2-3, with D perhaps matching TRBD1 (6 bases). The CDR3 is made up of 15 amino acids. Germline V gene data show CDR1 as MGHDK and CDR2 as SYGVNS. V shed 1 base and J shed 1 base, with 9 bases lying between them. The CDR3 coding sequence is TGTGCCAGCAGTGAATTGACAGGTCGCACAGATACGCAGTATTTT. Amino acids: CASSELTGRTDTQYF.

The rearrangement joins TRBV7-6 to TRBJ2-7, with D uncertain. V lost 4 bases and J 4 bases, leaving 8 bases between the germline ends. Germline CDR1 and CDR2: SGHVS and FNYEAQ. This CDR3 region has 12 residues. The CDR3 DNA is TGTGCCAGCAGCTCTCTCGGGTACGAGCAGTACTTC. Translating gives CASSSLGYEQYF.

The gene calls are TRBV5-1 and TRBJ2-3, with 7 bases that match TRBD1. CDR1 and CDR2 (germline): SGHRS, YFSETQ. The CDR3 length is 14 residues. V was clipped by 0 bases and J by 4 bases; unmatched bases: 2. The CDR3 coding sequence is TGCGCCAGCAGCTTGGGGGACAGCGCAGATACGCAGTATTTT. Translating gives CASSLGDSADTQYF.

There are a few counts of this clone. This sequence joins TRBV5-6 and TRBJ1-1; TRBD1 matches 8 bases. This CDR3 region has 13 residues. V shed 3 bases, J shed 5 bases, and the junction held 3 bases outside the gene matches. Germline CDR1 reads SGHDT; CDR2 reads YYEEEE. In DNA form, the CDR3 reads TGTGCCAGCAGCTGGACAGGGCTGACTGAAGCTTTCTTT. Translating gives CASSWTGLTEAFF.

The rearrangement uses TRBV5-1 and TRBJ1-6; D remains unclear. Germline assignment: CDR1 SGHRS and CDR2 YFSETQ. This CDR3 has 15 amino acids. V gave up 0 bases and J gave up 11 bases, with 15 bases separating them. In nucleotides, the CDR3 is TGCGCCAGCAGCTTGGATGTCGCAGGTATCACACCCCTCCACTTT. It specifies CASSLDVAGITPLHF.

The chain couples TRBV5-5 to TRBJ1-6; D may be TRBD1 (5 bases). This CDR3 is built from 17 residues. The V end lost 0 bases, the J end lost 10 bases, and 20 bases lay between the germline ends. Per the germline V gene, CDR1 is SGHKS and CDR2 is YYEKEE (reference sequence). The CDR3 reads CASSLAPRRGSGSPLHF. In DNA form, the CDR3 reads TGTGCCAGCAGCTTGGCCCCCCGGCGGGGGAGTGGATCACCCCTCCACTTT.

The CDR3 is CASSLGISTDTQYF. CDR3 sequence (DNA): TGTGCCAGCAGCTTGGGAATTAGCACAGATACGCAGTATTTT. The chain links TRBV5-4 to TRBJ2-3; no definite D call. The CDR3 loop spans 14 amino acids. The germline V gene has CDR1 SGHNT and CDR2 YYREEE (reference sequence). V lost 0 bases and J lost 0, with 5 bases in between.

Here the CDR3 DNA reads TGTGCCAGCAGCTTTTTTGGGGAAGGTTCACCCCTCCACTTT. This sequence encodes CASSFFGEGSPLHF. The chain joins TRBV7-9 to TRBJ1-6; the D is unclear. Germline V gene data show CDR1 as SEHNR and CDR2 as FQNEAQ (reference sequence). The CDR3 sequence is 14 residues long. V gave up 3 bases and J gave up 9 bases, with 12 bases separating them.

The chain is built from TRBV3-1 (or the pseudogene TRBV3-2) and TRBJ2-1; no firm D call. With 0 bases removed from V and 1 base from J, the gap between germline ends came to 7 bases. Germline lookup yields CDR1 LGHDT and CDR2 YNNKEL (reference sequence). This CDR3 region has 15 residues. DNA for the CDR3: TGTGCCAGCAGCCAAGATCCAGGTTCCTACAATGAGCAGTTCTTC. Translated: CASSQDPGSYNEQFF.

The chain employs TRBV5-6 and TRBJ1-1; 7 bases align to TRBD1. Per germline, CDR1 SGHDT and CDR2 YYEEEE. The length of the CDR3 is 16 residues. The junction had 11 bases not matched to a gene; V was cut back by 3 bases and J by 3 bases. CDR3 in amino acids: CASSSRQGKWDTEAFF. For the CDR3, the DNA is TGTGCCAGCAGCTCTCGACAGGGAAAATGGGACACTGAAGCTTTCTTT.

This clone has a single count. This chain links TRBV11-2 with TRBJ2-7; 10 positions agree with TRBD1. With V trimmed by 5 bases and J by 6 bases, 10 bases remained unmatched. Germline V gene lookup returns CDR1 SGHAT and CDR2 FQNNGV. This CDR3 comprises 15 residues. The CDR3 nucleotides are TGTGCCAGCAGCCAATCGGGACAGGGGTTTGGCGAGCAGTACTTC. Its protein product is CASSQSGQGFGEQYF.

This clone has a handful of counts. CDR3 residues: CASSYLPGSTLHF. The CDR3 DNA is TGTGCCAGCAGTTACCTCCCGGGCAGCACCCTCCACTTT. The gene calls are TRBV6-5 and TRBJ1-6; no reliable D call. Germline V lookup: CDR1 MNHEY, CDR2 SVGAGI. This CDR3 has 13 amino acids. V was cut by 2 bases and J by 14 bases, with 13 bases left in between.

The chain links TRBV5-1 to TRBJ1-2; no clear D. V was pared by 5 bases and J by 7 bases, with 12 bases between. The germline gives CDR1 SGHRS, CDR2 YFSETQ. The CDR3 totals 12 residues. The CDR3 is CASRLGTSGYTF. CDR3 in DNA: TGCGCCAGCAGATTAGGTACCTCTGGCTACACCTTC.

The genes are TRBV7-6 and TRBJ2-2; perhaps TRBD2 as D (6 bases). This CDR3 is built from 15 residues. Germline V gives CDR1 SGHVS, CDR2 FNYEAQ. V was clipped by 5 bases and J by 1 base, with 11 bases between them. CDR3 DNA sequence: TGTGCCAGCAGCCGGGGGACGGTGAACACCGGGGAGCTGTTTTTT. Translating it yields CASSRGTVNTGELFF.

This clone was recorded once. The CDR3, as DNA: TGTGCCACCTCTATAAGGGGCGATCAGCCCCAGCATTTT. Translation gives CATSIRGDQPQHF. The genes are TRBV7-9 and TRBJ1-5; TRBD1 is a possible D gene (5 bases). This CDR3 is 13 amino acids long. CDR1 is SEHNR, CDR2 FQNEAQ, per germline (reference sequence). V was pared by 10 bases and J by 5 bases, with 15 bases between.

The chain combines TRBV7-3 with TRBJ2-7, with 8 bases identical to TRBD2. CDR3 length: 14 residues. Germline CDR1 and CDR2: SGHTA and FQGTGA. Unmatched junction bases numbered 10, after V lost 5 bases and J lost 7 bases. The CDR3, as DNA: TGTGCCAGCAGCCCGGGACACAGCGGGGGTGAGCAGTACTTC. Translated, it gives CASSPGHSGGEQYF.

The chain employs TRBV5-8 and TRBJ2-3; D not certain. The V gene lost 1 base and the J gene lost 2 bases, with 11 bases spanning the gap. The CDR3 is made up of 15 amino acids. CDR1 and CDR2 (germline): SGHTS, YDEGEE. The chain's CDR3 is CASSLRGRDTDTQYF. CDR3 sequence (DNA): TGTGCCAGCAGCTTGCGTGGGCGAGACACAGATACGCAGTATTTT.

The CDR3 here is CASRDRDEQFF. As DNA, the CDR3 is TGTGCCAGCAGAGACCGGGATGAGCAGTTCTTC. This chain connects TRBV27 to TRBJ2-1; D gene unclear. The CDR3 runs 11 residues. The V and J ends lost 6 bases and 8 bases respectively, with 8 bases between them. Germline CDR1 MNHEY, CDR2 SMNVEV (reference sequence).

The DNA for the CDR3 is TGTGCCAGCAGTGCCGTTCCCGGGAGAAGGGAAGGAAAACTGTTTTTT. Amino acid sequence: CASSAVPGRREGKLFF. The rearrangement joins TRBV21-1 to TRBJ1-4. TRBV21-1 is flagged as a pseudogene. CDR3 length equals 16 residues.

This rearrangement joins TRBV10-3 to TRBJ2-7; 12 bases line up with TRBD1. The CDR3 totals 14 residues. After removal of 10 bases from V and 4 bases from J, the junction contained 8 bases not matched to a gene. Germline lookup yields CDR1 ENHRY and CDR2 SYGVKD. CDR3 region: CANSGTGGSYEQYF. In DNA, the CDR3 is TGTGCCAACTCCGGGACAGGGGGCTCTTACGAGCAGTACTTC.

The gene calls are TRBV12-3 or TRBV12-4 and TRBJ2-4, with no clear D. This CDR3 is built from 12 residues. V was trimmed by 5 bases and J by 11 bases, leaving 13 bases between them. CDR3 nucleotides: TGTGCCAGCAGTCAAGGGTCCCGCCTTCAGTACTTC. It yields the protein CASSQGSRLQYF.

The chain couples TRBV18 to TRBJ2-1; 14 bases match TRBD2. The CDR3 is 16 amino acids. Germline V CDR1 and CDR2: KGHSH, LQKENI. Trimming at V came to 7 bases and at J to 4 bases, leaving 6 bases not matched to a gene. In DNA, the CDR3 is TGTGCCAGCTTACCGGGACTAGCGGGAGCATACAATGAGCAGTTCTTC. Encoded protein: CASLPGLAGAYNEQFF.

The genes are TRBV6-4 and TRBJ2-3, with no clear D. V shed 3 bases and J shed 6 bases, with 10 bases lying between them. Germline-derived CDR1 and CDR2 are MRHNA and SNTAGT. The CDR3 has 13 residues. This CDR3 reads CASSDQQGDTQYF. Here the CDR3 DNA reads TGTGCCAGCAGTGATCAACAAGGCGATACGCAGTATTTT.

This clone was seen only once. V usage is TRBV6-5 and J usage is TRBJ1-2; possible D gene TRBD1, 5 bases. This CDR3 is built from 14 residues. Germline V lookup: CDR1 MNHEY, CDR2 SVGAGI. With 0 bases removed from V and 8 bases from J, the gap between germline ends came to 13 bases. CDR3 sequence reads: CASSYSTALDGYTF. In nucleotides, the CDR3 is TGTGCCAGCAGTTACTCGACAGCCCTAGACGGCTACACCTTC.